The present T cell receptor (beta chain) was sequenced within a study of T cells after somatic rescue of genetic block. Per germline, CDR1 SGHAT and CDR2 FQNNGV. The CDR3 runs 15 residues. V shed 5 bases, J shed 2 bases, and the junction held 8 bases outside the gene matches. Only in-frame clones appear in the TCRdb table, and some are missing; sequencing was by immunoSEQ multiplex PCR. The sample shows tens of thousands of clones, roughly nine tenths of them seen only once. This chain uses TRBV11-2 with TRBJ2-7, with 8 bases that match TRBD1. The sample was peripheral blood mononuclear cells (PBMCs). The sequence was collected from a man aged 40-50 years. In DNA form, the CDR3 reads TGTGCCAGCAGCACCTCCTACAGGGGGGCCTACGAGCAGTACTTC. It codes for CASSTSYRGAYEQYF.